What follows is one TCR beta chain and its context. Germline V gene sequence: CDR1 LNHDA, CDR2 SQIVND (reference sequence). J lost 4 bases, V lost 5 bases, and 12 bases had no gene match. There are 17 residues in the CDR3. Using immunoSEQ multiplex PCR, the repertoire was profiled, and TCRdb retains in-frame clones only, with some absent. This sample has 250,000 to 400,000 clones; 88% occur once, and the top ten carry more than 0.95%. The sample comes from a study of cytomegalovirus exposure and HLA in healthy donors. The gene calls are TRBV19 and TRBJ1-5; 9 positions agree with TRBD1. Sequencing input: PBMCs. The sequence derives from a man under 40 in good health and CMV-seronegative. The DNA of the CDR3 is TGTGCCAGTAGTCAAGGGCCGCGGGACAGGGAAAATCAGCCCCAGCATTTT. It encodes CASSQGPRDRENQPQHF. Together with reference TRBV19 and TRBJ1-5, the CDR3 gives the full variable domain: DGGITQSPKYLFRKEGQNVTLSCEQNLNHDAMYWYRQDPGQGLRLIYYSQIVNDFQKGDIAEGYSVSREKKESFPLTVTSAQKNPTAFYLCASSQGPRDRENQPQHFGDGTRLSIL.